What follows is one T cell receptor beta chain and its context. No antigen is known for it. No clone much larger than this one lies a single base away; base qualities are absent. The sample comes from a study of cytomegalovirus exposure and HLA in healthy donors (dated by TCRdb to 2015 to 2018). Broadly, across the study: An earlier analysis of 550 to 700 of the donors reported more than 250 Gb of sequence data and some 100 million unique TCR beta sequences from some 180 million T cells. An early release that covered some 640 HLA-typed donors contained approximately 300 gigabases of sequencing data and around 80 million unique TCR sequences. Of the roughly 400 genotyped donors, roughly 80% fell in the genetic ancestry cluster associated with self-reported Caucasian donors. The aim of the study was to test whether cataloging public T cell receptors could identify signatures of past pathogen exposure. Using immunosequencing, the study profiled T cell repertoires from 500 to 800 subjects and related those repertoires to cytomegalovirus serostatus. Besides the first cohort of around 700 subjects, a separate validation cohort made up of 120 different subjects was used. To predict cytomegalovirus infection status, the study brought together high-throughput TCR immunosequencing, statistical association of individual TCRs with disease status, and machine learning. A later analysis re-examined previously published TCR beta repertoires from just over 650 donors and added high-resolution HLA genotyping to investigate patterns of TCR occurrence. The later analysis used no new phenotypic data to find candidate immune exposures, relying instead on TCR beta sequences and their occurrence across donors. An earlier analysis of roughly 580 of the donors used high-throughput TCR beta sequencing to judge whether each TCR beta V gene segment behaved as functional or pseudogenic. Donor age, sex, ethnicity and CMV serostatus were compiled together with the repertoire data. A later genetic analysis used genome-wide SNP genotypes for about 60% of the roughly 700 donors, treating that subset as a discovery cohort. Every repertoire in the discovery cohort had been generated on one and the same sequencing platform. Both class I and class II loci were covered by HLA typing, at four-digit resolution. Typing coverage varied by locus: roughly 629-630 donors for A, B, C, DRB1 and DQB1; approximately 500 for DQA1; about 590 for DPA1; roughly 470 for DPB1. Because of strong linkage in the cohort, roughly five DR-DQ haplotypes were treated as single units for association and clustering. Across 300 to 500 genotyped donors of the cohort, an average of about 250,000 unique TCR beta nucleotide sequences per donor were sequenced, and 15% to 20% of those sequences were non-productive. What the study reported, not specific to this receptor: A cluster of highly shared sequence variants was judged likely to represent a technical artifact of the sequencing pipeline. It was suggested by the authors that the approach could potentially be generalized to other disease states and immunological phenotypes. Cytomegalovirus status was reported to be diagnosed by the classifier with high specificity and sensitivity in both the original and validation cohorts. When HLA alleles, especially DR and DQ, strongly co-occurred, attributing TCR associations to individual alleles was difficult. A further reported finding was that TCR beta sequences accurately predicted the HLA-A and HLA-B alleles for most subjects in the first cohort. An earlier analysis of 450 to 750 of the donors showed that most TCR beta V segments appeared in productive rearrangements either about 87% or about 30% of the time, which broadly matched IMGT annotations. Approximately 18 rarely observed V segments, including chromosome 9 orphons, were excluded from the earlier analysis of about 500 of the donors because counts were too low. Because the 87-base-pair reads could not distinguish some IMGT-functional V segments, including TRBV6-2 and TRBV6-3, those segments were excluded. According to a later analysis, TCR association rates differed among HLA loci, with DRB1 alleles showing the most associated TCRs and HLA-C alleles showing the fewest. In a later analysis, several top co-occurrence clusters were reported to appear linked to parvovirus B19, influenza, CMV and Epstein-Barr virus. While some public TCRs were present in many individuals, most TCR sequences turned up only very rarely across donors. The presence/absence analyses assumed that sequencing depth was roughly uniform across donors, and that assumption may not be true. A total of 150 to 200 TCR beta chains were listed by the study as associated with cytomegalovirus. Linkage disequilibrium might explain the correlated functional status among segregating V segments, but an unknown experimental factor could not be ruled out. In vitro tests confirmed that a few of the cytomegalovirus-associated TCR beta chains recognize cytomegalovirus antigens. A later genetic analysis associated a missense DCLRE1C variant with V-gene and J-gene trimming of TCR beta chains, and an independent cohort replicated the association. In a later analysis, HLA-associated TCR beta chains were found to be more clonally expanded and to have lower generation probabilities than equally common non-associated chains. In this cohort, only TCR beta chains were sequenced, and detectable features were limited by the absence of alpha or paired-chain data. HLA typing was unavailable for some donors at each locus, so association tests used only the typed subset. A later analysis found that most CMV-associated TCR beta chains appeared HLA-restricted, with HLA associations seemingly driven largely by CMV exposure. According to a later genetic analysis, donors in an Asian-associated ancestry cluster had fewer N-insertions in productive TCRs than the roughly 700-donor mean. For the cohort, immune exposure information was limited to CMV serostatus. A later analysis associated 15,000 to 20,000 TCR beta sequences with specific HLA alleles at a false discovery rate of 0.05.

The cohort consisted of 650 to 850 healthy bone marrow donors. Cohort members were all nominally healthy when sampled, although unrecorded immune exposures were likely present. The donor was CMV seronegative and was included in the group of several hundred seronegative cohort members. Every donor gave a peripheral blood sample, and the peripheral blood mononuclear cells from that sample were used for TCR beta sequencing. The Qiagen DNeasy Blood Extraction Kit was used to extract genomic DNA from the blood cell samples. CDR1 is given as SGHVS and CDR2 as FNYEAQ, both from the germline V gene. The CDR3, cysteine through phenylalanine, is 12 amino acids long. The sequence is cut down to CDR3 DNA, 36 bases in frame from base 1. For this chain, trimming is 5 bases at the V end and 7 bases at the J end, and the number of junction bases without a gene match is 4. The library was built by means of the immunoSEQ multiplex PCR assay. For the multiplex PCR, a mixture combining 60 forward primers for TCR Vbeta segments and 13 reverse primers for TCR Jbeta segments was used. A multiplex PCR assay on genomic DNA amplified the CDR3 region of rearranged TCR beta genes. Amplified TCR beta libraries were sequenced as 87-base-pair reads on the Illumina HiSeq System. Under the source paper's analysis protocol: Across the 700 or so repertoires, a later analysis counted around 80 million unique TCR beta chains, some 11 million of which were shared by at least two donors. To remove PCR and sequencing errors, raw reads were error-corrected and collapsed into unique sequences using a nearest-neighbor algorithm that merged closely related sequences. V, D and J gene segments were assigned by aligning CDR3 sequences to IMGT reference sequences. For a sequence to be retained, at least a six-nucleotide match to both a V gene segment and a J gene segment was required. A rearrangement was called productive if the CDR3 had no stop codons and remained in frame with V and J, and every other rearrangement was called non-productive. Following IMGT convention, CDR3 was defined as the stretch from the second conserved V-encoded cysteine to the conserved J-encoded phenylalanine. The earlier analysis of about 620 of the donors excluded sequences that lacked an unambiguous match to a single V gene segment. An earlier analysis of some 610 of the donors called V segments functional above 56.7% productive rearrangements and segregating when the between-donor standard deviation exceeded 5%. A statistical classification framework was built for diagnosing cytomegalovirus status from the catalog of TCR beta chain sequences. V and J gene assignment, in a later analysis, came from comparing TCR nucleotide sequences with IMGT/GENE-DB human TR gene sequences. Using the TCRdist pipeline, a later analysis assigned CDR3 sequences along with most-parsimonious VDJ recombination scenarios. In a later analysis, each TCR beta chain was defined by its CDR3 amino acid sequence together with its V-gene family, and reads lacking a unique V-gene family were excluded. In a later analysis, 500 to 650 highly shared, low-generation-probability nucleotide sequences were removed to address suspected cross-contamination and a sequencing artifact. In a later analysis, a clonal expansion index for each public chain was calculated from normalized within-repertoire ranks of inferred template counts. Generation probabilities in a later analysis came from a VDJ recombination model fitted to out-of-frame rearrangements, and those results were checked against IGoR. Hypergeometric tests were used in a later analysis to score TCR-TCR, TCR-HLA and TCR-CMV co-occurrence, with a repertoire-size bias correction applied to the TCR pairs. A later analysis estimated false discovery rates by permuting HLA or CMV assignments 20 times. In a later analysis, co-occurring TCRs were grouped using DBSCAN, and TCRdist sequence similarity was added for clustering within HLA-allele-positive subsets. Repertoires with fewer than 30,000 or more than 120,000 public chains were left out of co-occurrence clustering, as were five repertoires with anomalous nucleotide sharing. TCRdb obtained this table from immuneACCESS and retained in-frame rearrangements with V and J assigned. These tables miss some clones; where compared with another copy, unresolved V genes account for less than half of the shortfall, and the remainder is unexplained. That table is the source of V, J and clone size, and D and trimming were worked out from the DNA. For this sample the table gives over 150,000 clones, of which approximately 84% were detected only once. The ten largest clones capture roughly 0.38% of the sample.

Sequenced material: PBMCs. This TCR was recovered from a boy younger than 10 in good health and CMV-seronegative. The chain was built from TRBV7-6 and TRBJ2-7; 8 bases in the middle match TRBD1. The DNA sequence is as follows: TGTGCCAGCAGCGCAGGGGGCTATGAGCAGTACTTC. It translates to CASSAGGYEQYF.